The 9 T cell receptor beta chains below all came from one sample that was sequenced in a study of shared clonotypes between healthy human individuals. Repertoires were generated with immunoSEQ multiplex PCR, while TCRdb's copy carries only in-frame clones and drops some. This sample has about 490,000 clones, with roughly 85% found just once. Input material: PBMCs. These receptors all stem from a woman in her forties in good health. Some clones in this sample may be carry-over from other donors' samples.

The rearrangement joins TRBV4-1 to TRBJ1-2, with D uncertain. Germline values: CDR1 MGHRA, CDR2 YSYEKL. The CDR3 is 17 amino acids. Between the trimmed V and J ends, which lost 3 bases and 3 bases, there was a span of 20 bases. The CDR3 region has the DNA TGCGCCAGCAGCCACACAGCTACGACGGGGATAGACTATGGCTACACCTTC. Residues: CASSHTATTGIDYGYTF.

This clone was seen a single time. A read error is likely here: a far larger clone is one base away. The chain uses TRBV2 and TRBJ1-1, with D perhaps matching TRBD1 (6 bases). The CDR3 is 14 amino acids. CDR1 is SNHLY and CDR2 is FYNNEI in the germline V gene. CDR3 in amino acids: CASSKETGSREASF. The CDR3 region has the DNA TGTGCCAGCAGTAAAGAAACAGGGAGTAGGGAAGCTTCCTTT.

On this clone: Other nucleotide sequences from this sample produce the same CDR3. The rearrangement joins TRBV27 to TRBJ2-3; D is unresolved. The V gene lost 5 bases and the J gene lost 0 bases, with 6 bases spanning the gap. The CDR3 runs to 13 residues. Per germline, CDR1 MNHEY and CDR2 SMNVEV (reference sequence). The chain's CDR3 is CASSIPSTDTQYF. The DNA for the CDR3 is TGTGCCAGCAGTATTCCTAGCACAGATACGCAGTATTTT.

V usage is TRBV27 and J usage is TRBJ2-7; maybe TRBD2 (5 bases). From germline, CDR1 is MNHEY and CDR2 SMNVEV (reference sequence). CDR3 length equals 14 residues. Trimming pared 5 bases from V and 2 bases from J, leaving 13 bases between. The DNA of the CDR3 is TGTGCCAGCAGTGCGGACTGGGAGACCTACGAGCAGTACTTC. Its protein is CASSADWETYEQYF.

The chain employs TRBV27 and TRBJ1-1, with 10 bases aligning to TRBD1. Germline V gives CDR1 MNHEY, CDR2 SMNVEV (reference sequence). Trimming took 5 bases from V and 5 from J; bases not matched to a gene: 8. The length of the CDR3 is 15 residues. DNA for the CDR3: TGTGCCAGCAGTAGGGACAGGGGCTGGTGGACTGAAGCTTTCTTT. It translates to CASSRDRGWWTEAFF.

The gene calls are TRBV2 and TRBJ2-1; 10 bases align to TRBD2. The CDR3 is 15 residues long. Germline V gives CDR1 SNHLY, CDR2 FYNNEI. With V trimmed by 7 bases and J by 6 bases, 9 bases remained unmatched. The CDR3 here is CASKPGLATLNEQFF. The CDR3 DNA reads as TGTGCCAGCAAGCCGGGACTAGCGACCCTCAATGAGCAGTTCTTC.

This rearrangement joins TRBV7-6 to TRBJ2-3; D unclear. This CDR3 has 13 amino acids. CDR1 and CDR2 (germline): SGHVS, FNYEAQ. V was trimmed by 0 bases and J by 6 bases, leaving 7 bases between them. CDR3 sequence (DNA): TGTGCCAGCAGCTTAGCACGCTTGGATACGCAGTATTTT. This translates into CASSLARLDTQYF.

This chain links TRBV28 with TRBJ2-5, with TRBD2 as a possible D gene (6 bases). Trimming stripped 2 bases from V and 1 base from J, with 11 bases between. The V gene's germline CDR1 is MDHEN and CDR2 SYDVKM. The CDR3 is made up of 15 amino acids. The CDR3 loop is CASSLPGVVQETQYF. CDR3 sequence (DNA): TGTGCCAGCAGTTTACCGGGGGTGGTCCAAGAGACCCAGTACTTC.

This chain connects TRBV4-3 to TRBJ2-3, with TRBD2 matching over 7 bases. V trimming: 0 bases; J trimming: 0 bases; junction bases outside the gene matches: 6. CDR3 size: 17 residues. Germline assignment: CDR1 LGHNA and CDR2 YSLEER. DNA of the CDR3: TGCGCCAGCAGCCAAGATCTTGAGCGGGGCAGCACAGATACGCAGTATTTT. This encodes CASSQDLERGSTDTQYF.